This T cell receptor (beta chain) was profiled in a study of cytomegalovirus exposure and HLA in healthy donors. To note about this clone: Its antigen remains unidentified.

V was shortened by 7 bases and J by 3 bases, with 12 bases between the two germline ends. The CDR3 consists of 12 residues. Germline loops: CDR1 SQVTM, CDR2 ANQGSEA. Study findings and constraints: It has been reported that TCR beta sequences accurately predicted the HLA-A and HLA-B alleles of most subjects. Rarity held for most TCR sequences, but there were some public TCRs that occurred in many donors.

PCR employed 60 Vbeta and 13 Jbeta primers. Produced via immunoSEQ multiplex PCR; TCRdb's table is partial and in-frame only. The sample holds 210,000 or so clones, 75% to 90% seen once. Sequences were obtained from PBMCs. The clonotype originates from a boy aged 2-9 years in good health and CMV-seronegative. This chain connects TRBV29-1 to TRBJ1-1; tentatively, D is TRBD1 (6 bases). Here the CDR3 reads CSGDEGDTEAFF. For the CDR3, the DNA is TGCAGCGGTGACGAGGGGGACACTGAAGCTTTCTTT.